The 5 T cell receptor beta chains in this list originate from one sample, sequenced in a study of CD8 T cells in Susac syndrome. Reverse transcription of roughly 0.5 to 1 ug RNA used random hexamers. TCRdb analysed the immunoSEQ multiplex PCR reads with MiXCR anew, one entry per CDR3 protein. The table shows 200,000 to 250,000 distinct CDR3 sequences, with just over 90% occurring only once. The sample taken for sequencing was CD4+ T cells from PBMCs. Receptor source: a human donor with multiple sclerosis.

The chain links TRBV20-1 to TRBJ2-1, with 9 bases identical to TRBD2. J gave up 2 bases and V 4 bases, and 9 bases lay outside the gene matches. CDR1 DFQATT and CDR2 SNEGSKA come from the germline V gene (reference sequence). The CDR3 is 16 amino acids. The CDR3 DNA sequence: TGCAGTGCTAAGGGCCCCCTAGCGGGGACCTACAATGAGCAGTTCTTC. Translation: CSAKGPLAGTYNEQFF.

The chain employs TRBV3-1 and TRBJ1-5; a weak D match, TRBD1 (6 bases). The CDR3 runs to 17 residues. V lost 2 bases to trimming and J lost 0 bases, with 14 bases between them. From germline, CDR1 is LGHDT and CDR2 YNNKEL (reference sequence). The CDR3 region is CASSQNLGGASNQPQHF. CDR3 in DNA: TGTGCCAGCAGCCAAAACCTCGGGGGGGCTAGCAATCAGCCCCAGCATTTT. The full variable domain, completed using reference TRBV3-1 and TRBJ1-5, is DTAVSQTPKYLVTQMGNDKSIKCEQNLGHDTMYWYKQDSKKFLKIMFSYNNKELIINETVPNRFSPKSPDKAHLNLHINSLELGDSAVYFCASSQNLGGASNQPQHFGDGTRLSIL.

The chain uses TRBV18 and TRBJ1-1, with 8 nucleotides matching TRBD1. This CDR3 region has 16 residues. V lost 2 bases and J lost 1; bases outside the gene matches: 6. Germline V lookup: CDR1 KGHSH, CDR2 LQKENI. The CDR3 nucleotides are TGTGCCAGCTCACCAATCCAGGGGGCACAGAACACTGAAGCTTTCTTT. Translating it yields CASSPIQGAQNTEAFF.

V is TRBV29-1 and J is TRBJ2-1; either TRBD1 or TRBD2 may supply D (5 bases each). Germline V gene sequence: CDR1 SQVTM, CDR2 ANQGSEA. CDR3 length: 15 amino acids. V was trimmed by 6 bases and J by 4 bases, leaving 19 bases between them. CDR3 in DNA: TGCAGCGTCGGGTTGGGGCGCGGGTTATACAATGAGCAGTTCTTC. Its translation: CSVGLGRGLYNEQFF.

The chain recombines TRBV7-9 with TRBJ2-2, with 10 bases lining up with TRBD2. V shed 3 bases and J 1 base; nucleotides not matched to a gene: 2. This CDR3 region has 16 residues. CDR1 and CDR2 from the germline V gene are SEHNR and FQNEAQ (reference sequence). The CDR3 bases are TGTGCCAGCAGCTTCAAGCGGGAGGGGAACACCGGGGAGCTGTTTTTT. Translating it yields CASSFKREGNTGELFF.